This T cell receptor beta chain was observed in a study of blood T cell repertoires in COVID-19. Across the study: Samples taken during acute and convalescent COVID-19 were collected in the United States, Italy and Spain. Sample material is recorded as cDNA or gDNA derived from T cells, B-cell-depleted T cells, or PBMCs.

Clones were read by immunoSEQ multiplex PCR, and TCRdb kept only the in-frame ones, dropping some. The sample lists about 270,000 clones; around 81% were seen once. Losses at the gene ends were 6 bases for V and 3 bases for J; bases not matched to a gene: 7. Germline values: CDR1 SQVTM, CDR2 ANQGSEA. The CDR3 is made up of 14 amino acids. This sequence joins TRBV29-1 and TRBJ2-7; 11 bases are a match to TRBD1. Sequencing used peripheral blood. This TCR was sampled from a woman between 50 and 59 years old with active or convalescent COVID-19. In DNA form, the CDR3 reads TGCAGCGTCGCCCAGGGGACAGGGGGCTACGAGCAGTACTTC. Amino acids: CSVAQGTGGYEQYF.